Included here is one T cell receptor beta chain sequence, with context. The antigen remains undetermined. The CDR3 loop spans 15 amino acids. Germline CDR1 reads KGHSH; CDR2 reads LQKENI. Trimming took 4 bases from V and 0 from J, leaving 12 bases between them. The entry originates in a study of cytomegalovirus exposure and HLA in healthy donors. Study outcomes and limitations: Reported findings show TCR beta sequences accurately forecast HLA-A and HLA-B alleles in most subjects.

60 Vbeta and 13 Jbeta primers were used in PCR. Repertoires were generated with immunoSEQ multiplex PCR, while TCRdb's copy carries only in-frame clones and drops some. This sample has 90,000 or so clones, with roughly 70% found just once. The chain has TRBV18 and TRBJ1-1; a weak D match, TRBD1 (5 bases). The sequenced sample consisted of PBMCs. The receptor comes from a man aged 45-60 years in good health and CMV-seronegative. The CDR3 coding sequence is TGTGCCAGCTCACAGACAGCCGGCATGAACACTGAAGCTTTCTTT. Protein: CASSQTAGMNTEAFF.